The clone carrying this TCR beta chain was counted a few times. Its antigen remains unknown. The data were obtained in a study of identical twins. The V and J ends lost 6 bases and 1 base respectively, with 15 bases between them. The CDR3 length is 15 residues. Study-wide results and caveats: Reduced insertions were recorded for abundant cord blood beta clonotypes, with no such pattern in memory repertoires. Rather than following the same donors, the conclusions depended on cross-sectional statistical analysis.

TCRdb fed the 5' RACE reads into MiXCR, producing one record per CDR3 protein. The table includes around 960,000 distinct CDR3 sequences, about 12% detected once. A further study also used this sample, focusing on yellow fever vaccine responses in identical twins. From that second work: Twins reportedly appeared to share part of their vaccine T cell response while keeping part individual.

This clonotype was sampled from a young woman in good health. Sequencing input: PBMCs. V usage is TRBV12-3 or TRBV12-4 and J usage is TRBJ1-1; D uncertain. CDR3 DNA: TGTGCCAGCAGCTTTCGTGTGGGAGGGAACACTGAAGCTTTCTTT. This encodes CASSFRVGGNTEAFF.